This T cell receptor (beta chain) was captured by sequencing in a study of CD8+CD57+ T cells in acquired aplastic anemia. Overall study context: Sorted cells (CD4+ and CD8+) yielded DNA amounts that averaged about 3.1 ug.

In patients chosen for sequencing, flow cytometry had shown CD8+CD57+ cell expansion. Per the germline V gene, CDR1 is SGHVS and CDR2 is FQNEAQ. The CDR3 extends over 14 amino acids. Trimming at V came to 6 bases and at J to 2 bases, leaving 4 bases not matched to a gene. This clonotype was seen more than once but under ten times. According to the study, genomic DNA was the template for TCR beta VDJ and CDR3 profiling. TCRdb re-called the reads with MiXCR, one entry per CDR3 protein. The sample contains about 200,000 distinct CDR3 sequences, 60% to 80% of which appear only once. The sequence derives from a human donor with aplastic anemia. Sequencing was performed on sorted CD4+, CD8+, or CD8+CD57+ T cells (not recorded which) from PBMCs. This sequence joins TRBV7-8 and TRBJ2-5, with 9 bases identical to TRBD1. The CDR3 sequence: CASRGTGSQETQYF. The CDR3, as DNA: TGTGCCAGCAGGGGGACAGGGTCACAAGAGACCCAGTACTTC.